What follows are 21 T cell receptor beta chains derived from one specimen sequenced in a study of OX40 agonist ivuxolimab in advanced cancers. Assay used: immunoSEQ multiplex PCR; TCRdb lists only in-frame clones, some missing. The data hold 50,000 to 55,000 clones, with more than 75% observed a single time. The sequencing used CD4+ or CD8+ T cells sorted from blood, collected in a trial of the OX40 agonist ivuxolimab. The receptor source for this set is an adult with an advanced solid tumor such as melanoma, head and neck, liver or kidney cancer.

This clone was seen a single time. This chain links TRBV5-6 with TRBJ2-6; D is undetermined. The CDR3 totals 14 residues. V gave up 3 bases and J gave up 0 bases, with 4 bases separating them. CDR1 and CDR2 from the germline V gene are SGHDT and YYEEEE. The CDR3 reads CASSSFSGANVLTF. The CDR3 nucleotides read TGTGCCAGCAGCTCGTTCTCTGGGGCCAACGTCCTGACTTTC.

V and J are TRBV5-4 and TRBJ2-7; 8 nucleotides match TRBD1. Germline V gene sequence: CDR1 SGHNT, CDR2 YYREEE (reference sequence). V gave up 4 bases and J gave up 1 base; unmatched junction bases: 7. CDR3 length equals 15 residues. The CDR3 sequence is CASSQPGQGSYEQYV. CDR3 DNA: TGTGCCAGCAGCCAACCTGGACAGGGATCCTACGAGCAGTACGTC.

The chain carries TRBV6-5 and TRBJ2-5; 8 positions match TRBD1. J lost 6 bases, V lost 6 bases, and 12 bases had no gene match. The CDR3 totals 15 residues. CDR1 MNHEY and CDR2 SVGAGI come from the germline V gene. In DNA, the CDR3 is TGTGCCAGCAGACCCCGGACAGGGACAATAAAGACCCAGTACTTC. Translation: CASRPRTGTIKTQYF.

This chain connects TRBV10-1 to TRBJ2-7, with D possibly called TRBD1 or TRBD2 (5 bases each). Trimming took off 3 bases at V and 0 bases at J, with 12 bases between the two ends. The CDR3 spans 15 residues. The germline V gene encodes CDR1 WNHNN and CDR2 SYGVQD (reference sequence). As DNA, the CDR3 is TGCGCCAGCAGTGATCCAGCAGGGACCTCCTACGAGCAGTACTTC. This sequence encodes CASSDPAGTSYEQYF.

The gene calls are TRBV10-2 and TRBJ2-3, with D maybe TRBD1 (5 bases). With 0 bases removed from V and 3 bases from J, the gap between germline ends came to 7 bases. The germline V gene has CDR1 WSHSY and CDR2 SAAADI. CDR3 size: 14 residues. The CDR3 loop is CASSESTVTDTQYF. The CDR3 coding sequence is TGCGCCAGCAGTGAGTCGACAGTAACAGATACGCAGTATTTT.

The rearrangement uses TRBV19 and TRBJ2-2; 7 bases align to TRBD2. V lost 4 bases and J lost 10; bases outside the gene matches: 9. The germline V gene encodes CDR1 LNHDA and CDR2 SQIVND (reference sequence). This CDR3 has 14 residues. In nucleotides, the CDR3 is TGTGCCAGTAGTAGGGCGGGAGAAGGGCCGGAGCTGTTTTTT. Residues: CASSRAGEGPELFF.

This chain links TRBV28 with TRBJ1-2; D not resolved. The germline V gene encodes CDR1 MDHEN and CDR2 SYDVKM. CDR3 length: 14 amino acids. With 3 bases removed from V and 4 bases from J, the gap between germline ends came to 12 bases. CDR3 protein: CASSFRRKLYGYTF. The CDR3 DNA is TGTGCCAGCAGTTTCCGACGGAAACTCTATGGCTACACCTTC.

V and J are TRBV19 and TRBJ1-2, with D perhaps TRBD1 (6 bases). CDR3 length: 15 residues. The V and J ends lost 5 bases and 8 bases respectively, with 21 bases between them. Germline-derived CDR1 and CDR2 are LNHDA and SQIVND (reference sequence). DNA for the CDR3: TGTGCCAGTAGTGTCTCCGACAGGATGGGTGTGGGCTACACCTTC. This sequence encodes CASSVSDRMGVGYTF.

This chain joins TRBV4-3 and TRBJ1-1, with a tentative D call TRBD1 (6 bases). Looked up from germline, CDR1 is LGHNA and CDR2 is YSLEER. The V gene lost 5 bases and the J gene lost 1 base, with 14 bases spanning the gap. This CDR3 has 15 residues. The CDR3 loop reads CASSYDRYPNTEAFF. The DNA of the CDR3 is TGCGCCAGCAGCTATGACAGGTACCCGAACACTGAAGCTTTCTTT.

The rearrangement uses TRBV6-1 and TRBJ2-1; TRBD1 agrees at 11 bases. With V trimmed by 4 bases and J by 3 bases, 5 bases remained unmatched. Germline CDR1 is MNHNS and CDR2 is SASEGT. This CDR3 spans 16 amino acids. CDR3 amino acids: CASSATGTGGYNEQFF. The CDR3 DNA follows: TGTGCCAGCAGTGCAACCGGGACAGGGGGCTACAATGAGCAGTTCTTC.

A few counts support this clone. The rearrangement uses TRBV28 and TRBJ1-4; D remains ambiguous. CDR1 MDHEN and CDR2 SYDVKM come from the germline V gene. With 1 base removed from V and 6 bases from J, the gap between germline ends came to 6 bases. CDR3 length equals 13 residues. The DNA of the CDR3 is TGTGCCAGCAGTTTATCTGGGGATGAAAAACTGTTTTTT. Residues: CASSLSGDEKLFF.

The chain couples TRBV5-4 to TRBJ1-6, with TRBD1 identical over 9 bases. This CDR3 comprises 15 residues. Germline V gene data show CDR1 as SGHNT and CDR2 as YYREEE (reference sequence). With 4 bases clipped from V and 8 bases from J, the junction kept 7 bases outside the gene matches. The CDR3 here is CASSADRGLHSPLHF. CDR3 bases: TGTGCCAGCAGCGCGGACAGGGGACTACATTCACCCCTCCACTTT. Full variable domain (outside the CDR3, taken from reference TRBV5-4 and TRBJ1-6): ETGVTQSPTHLIKTRGQQVTLRCSSQSGHNTVSWYQQALGQGPQFIFQYYREEENGRGNFPPRFSGLQFPNYSSELNVNALELDDSALYLCASSADRGLHSPLHFGNGTRLTVT.

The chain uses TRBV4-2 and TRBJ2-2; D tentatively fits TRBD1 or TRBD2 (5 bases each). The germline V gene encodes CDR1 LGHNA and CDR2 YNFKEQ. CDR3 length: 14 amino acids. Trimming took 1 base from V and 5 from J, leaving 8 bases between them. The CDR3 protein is CASSQGQRTGELFF. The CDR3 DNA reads TGTGCCAGCAGCCAAGGACAGCGGACCGGGGAGCTGTTTTTT.

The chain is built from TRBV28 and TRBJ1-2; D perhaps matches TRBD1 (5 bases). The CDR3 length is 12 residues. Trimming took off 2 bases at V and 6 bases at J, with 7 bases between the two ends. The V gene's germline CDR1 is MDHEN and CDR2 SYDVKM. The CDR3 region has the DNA TGTGCCAGCAGTTTAGTAGGGGATGGCTACACCTTC. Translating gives CASSLVGDGYTF.

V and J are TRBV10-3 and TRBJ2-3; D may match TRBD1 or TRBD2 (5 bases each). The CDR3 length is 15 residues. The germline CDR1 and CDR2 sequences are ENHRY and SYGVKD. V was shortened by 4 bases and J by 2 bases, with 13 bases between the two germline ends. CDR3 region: CAISVGEILTDTQYF. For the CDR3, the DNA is TGTGCCATCAGTGTGGGGGAGATCCTCACAGATACGCAGTATTTT.

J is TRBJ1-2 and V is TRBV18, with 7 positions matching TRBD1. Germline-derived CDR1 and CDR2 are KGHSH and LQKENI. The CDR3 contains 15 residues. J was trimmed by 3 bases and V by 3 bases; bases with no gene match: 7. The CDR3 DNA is TGTGCCAGCTCACCCTGGGACAGTCTGGACTATGGCTACACCTTC. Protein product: CASSPWDSLDYGYTF.

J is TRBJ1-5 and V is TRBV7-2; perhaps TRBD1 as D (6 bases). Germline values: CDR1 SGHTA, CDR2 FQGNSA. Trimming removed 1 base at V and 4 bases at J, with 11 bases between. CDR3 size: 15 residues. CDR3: CASSLVGGPNQPQHF. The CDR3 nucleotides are TGTGCCAGCAGCTTAGTTGGGGGGCCTAATCAGCCCCAGCATTTT.

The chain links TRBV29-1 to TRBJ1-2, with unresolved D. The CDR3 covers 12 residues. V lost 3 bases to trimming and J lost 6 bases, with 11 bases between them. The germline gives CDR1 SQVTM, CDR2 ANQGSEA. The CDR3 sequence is CSVETNPDGYTF. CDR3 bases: TGCAGCGTTGAGACCAATCCGGATGGCTACACCTTC. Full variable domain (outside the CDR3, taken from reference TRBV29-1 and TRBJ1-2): SAVISQKPSRDICQRGTSLTIQCQVDSQVTMMFWYRQQPGQSLTLIATANQGSEATYESGFVIDKFPISRPNLTFSTLTVSNMSPEDSSIYLCSVETNPDGYTFGSGTRLTVV.

The CDR3 DNA is TGTGCCAGCAGGGCCGGGACTAGCGCTTACAATGAGCAGTTCTTC. Protein product: CASRAGTSAYNEQFF. The chain combines TRBV28 with TRBJ2-1; 10 bases are shared with TRBD2. V lost 6 bases and J lost 4; bases outside the gene matches: 6. The CDR3 has 15 residues. In germline, CDR1 is MDHEN, CDR2 SYDVKM.

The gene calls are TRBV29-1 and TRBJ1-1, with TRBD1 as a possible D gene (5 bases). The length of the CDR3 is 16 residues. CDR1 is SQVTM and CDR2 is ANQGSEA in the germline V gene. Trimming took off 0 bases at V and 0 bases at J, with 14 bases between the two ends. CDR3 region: CSVEDRAKGMNTEAFF. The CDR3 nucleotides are TGCAGCGTTGAAGATCGCGCTAAGGGGATGAACACTGAAGCTTTCTTT. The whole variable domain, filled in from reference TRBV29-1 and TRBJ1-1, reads SAVISQKPSRDICQRGTSLTIQCQVDSQVTMMFWYRQQPGQSLTLIATANQGSEATYESGFVIDKFPISRPNLTFSTLTVSNMSPEDSSIYLCSVEDRAKGMNTEAFFGQGTRLTVV.

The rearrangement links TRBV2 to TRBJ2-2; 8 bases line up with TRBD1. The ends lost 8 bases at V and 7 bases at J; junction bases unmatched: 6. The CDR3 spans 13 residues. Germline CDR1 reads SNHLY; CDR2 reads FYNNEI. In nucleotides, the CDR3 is TGTGCCAGCCTACCACAGGGGGTCGGGGAGCTGTTTTTT. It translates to CASLPQGVGELFF.